This T cell receptor (beta chain) came from a study of cytomegalovirus exposure and HLA in healthy donors. Researchers ran the PCR with 60 Vbeta and 13 Jbeta primers. Original processing notes: The authors later counted around 80 million unique TCR beta chains, some 10 million of them shared. Data came from immunoSEQ multiplex PCR; TCRdb stores just in-frame clones and leaves some out. The DNA gave D and trimming, while V, J and clone size come from that table. The sample holds approximately 110,000 clones, around 74% seen once. These donors, healthy bone marrow donors, were studied. The CDR3 is made up of 15 amino acids. Germline CDR1 is SEHNR and CDR2 is FQNEAQ (reference sequence). The J segment lost 3 bases and the V segment lost 3 bases, leaving 6 bases of the junction unmatched.

The chain carries TRBV7-9 and TRBJ2-7, with 9 bases lining up with TRBD2. The sequencing input was PBMCs. The source of this sequence is a woman between 50 and 59 years old in good health and CMV-seropositive. As DNA, the CDR3 is TGTGCCAGCAGCTTCGGTAGCGGGGGCTACTACGAGCAGTACTTC. Its protein is CASSFGSGGYYEQYF.